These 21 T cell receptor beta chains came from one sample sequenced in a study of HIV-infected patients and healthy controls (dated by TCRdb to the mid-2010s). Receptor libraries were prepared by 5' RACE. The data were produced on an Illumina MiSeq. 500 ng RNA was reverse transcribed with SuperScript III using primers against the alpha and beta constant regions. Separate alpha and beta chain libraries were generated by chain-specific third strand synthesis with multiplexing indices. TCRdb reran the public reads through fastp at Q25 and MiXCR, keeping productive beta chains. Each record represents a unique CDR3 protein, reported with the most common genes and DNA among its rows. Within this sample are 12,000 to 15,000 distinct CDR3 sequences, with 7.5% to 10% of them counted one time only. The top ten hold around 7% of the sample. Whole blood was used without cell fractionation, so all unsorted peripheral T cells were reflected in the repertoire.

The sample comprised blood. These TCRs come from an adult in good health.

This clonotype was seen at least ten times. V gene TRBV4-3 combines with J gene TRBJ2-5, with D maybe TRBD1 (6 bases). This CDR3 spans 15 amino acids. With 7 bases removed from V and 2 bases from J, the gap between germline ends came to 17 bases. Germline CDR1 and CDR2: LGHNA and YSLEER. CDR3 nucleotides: TGCGCCAGCAAACAGGGATACGGAGGACAAGAGACCCAGTACTTC. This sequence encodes CASKQGYGGQETQYF.

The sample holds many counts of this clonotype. CDR3 coding DNA: TGCGCCAGCAGCCCTAACAGGGCAACTAATGAAAAACTGTTTTTT. This sequence encodes CASSPNRATNEKLFF. V and J are TRBV4-3 and TRBJ1-4, with a possible D match to TRBD1 (6 bases). The CDR3 is made up of 15 amino acids. Trimming stripped 4 bases from V and 0 bases from J, with 9 bases between. Germline CDR1 and CDR2: LGHNA and YSLEER.

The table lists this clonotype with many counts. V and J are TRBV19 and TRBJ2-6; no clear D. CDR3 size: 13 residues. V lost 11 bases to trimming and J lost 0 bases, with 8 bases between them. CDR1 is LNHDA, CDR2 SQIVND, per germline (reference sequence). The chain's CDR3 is CAGGPSGANVLTF. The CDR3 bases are TGTGCCGGCGGACCCTCTGGGGCCAACGTCCTGACTTTC.

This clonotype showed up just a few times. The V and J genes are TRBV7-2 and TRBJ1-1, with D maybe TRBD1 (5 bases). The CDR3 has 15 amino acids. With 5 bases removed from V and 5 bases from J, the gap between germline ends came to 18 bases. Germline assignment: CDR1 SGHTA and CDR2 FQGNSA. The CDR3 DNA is TGTGCCAGCAGCCATAGAGGGCAGGGTGGTACTGAAGCTTTCTTT. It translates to CASSHRGQGGTEAFF.

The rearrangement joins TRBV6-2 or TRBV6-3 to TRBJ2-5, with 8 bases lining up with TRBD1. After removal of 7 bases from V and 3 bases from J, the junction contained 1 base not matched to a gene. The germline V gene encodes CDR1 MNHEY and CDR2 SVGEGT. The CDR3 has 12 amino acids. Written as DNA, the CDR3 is TGTGCCAGCACGGACAGGGAAGAGACCCAGTACTTC. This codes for CASTDREETQYF.

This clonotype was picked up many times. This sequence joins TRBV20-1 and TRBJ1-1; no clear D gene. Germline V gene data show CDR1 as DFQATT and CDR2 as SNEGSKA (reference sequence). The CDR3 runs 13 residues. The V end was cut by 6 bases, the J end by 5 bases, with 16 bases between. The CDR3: CSAFGRTGTEAFF. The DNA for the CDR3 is TGCAGTGCCTTCGGGCGGACGGGTACTGAAGCTTTCTTT.

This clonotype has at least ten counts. CDR3 amino acids: CSVVDDTSLGQYF. Written as DNA, the CDR3 is TGCAGCGTTGTGGATGACACCAGCCTGGGGCAGTACTTC. The V call is TRBV29-1, the J call TRBJ2-7; D remains unclear. V lost 4 bases to trimming and J lost 9 bases, with 19 bases between them. The length of the CDR3 is 13 residues. Germline assignment: CDR1 SQVTM and CDR2 ANQGSEA.

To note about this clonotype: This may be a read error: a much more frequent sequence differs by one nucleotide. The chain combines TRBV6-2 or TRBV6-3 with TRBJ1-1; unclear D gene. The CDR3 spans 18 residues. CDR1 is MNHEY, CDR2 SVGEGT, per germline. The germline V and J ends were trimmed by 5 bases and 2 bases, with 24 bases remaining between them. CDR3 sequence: CASSKTFLVGSLNTEAFF. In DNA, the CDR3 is TGTGCCAGCAGTAAAACCTTTCTCGTGGGGAGCCTTAACACTGAAGCTTTCTTT.

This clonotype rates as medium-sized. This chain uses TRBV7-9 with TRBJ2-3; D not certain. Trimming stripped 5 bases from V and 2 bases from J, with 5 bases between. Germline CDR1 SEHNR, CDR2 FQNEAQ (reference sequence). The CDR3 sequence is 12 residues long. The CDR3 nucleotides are TGTGCCAGCAGCCAGGACACAGATACGCAGTATTTT. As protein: CASSQDTDTQYF.

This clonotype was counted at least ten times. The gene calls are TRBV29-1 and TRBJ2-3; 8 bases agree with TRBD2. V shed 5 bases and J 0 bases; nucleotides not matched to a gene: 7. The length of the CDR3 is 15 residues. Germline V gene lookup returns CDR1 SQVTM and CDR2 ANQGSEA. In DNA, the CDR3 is TGCAGCGTTTACCGGGGGGGGTTTAGCACAGATACGCAGTATTTT. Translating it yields CSVYRGGFSTDTQYF.

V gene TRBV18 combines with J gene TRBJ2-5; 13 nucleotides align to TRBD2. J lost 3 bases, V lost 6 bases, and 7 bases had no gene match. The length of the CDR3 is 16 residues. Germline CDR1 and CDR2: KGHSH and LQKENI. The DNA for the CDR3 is TGTGCCAGCTCGCTCGGAGGGACTAGCGGGGAAGAGACCCAGTACTTC. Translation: CASSLGGTSGEETQYF.

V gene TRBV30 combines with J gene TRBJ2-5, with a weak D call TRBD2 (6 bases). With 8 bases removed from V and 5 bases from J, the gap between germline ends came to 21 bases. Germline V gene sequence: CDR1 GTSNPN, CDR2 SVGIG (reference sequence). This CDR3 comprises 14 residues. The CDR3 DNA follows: TGTGCCGGAGGGCTTTGGGGCCTGGGGGAGACCCAGTACTTC. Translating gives CAGGLWGLGETQYF.

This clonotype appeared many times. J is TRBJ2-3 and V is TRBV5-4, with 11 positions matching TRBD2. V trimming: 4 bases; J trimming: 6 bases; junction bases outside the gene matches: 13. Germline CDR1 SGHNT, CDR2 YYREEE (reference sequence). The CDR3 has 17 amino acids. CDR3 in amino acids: CASSLYKLAGVADTQYF. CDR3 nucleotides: TGTGCCAGCAGCCTTTACAAACTAGCGGGAGTAGCGGATACGCAGTATTTT.

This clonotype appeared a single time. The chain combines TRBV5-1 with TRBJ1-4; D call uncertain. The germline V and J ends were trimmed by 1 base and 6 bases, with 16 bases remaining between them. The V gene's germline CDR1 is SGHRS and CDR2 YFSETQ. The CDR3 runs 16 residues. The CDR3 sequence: CASSLSLDGFHEKLFF. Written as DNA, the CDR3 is TGCGCCAGCAGCTTGTCGCTCGACGGCTTCCATGAAAAACTGTTTTTT.

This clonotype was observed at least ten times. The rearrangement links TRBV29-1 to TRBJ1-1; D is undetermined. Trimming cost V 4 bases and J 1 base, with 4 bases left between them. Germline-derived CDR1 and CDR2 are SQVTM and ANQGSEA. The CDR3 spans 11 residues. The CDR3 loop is CSVGQNTEAFF. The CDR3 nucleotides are TGCAGCGTTGGGCAGAACACTGAAGCTTTCTTT.

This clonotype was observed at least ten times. CDR3 sequence reads: CASSQANTDTQYF. In DNA, the CDR3 is TGTGCCAGCAGCCAAGCGAACACAGATACGCAGTATTTT. J is TRBJ2-3 and V is TRBV3-1; D is unresolved. CDR3 length equals 13 residues. V was clipped by 1 base and J by 2 bases, with 4 bases between them. Germline V lookup: CDR1 LGHDT, CDR2 YNNKEL (reference sequence).

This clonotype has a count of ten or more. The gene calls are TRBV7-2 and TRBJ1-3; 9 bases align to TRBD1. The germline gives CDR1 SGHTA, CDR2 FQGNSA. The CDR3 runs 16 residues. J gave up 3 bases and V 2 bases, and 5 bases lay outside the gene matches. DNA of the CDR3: TGTGCCAGCAGCTTAATGGGGACAGGGAGTGGAAACACCATATATTTT. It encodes CASSLMGTGSGNTIYF.

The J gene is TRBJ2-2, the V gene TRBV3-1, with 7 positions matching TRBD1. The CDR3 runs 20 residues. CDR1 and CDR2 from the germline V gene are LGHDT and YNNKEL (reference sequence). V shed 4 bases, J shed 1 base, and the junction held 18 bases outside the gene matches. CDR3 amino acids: CASSRTIGTGESKNTGELFF. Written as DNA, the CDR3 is TGTGCCAGCAGCCGTACCATAGGTACAGGGGAATCTAAGAACACCGGGGAGCTGTTTTTT.

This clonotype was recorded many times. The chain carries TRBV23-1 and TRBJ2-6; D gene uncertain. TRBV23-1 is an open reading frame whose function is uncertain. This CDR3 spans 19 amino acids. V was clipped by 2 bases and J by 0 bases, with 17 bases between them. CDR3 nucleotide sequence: TGCGCCAGCAGTCAAAACAGCTTTTTGTCTCGCTCTGGGGCCAACGTCCTGACTTTC. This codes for CASSQNSFLSRSGANVLTF.

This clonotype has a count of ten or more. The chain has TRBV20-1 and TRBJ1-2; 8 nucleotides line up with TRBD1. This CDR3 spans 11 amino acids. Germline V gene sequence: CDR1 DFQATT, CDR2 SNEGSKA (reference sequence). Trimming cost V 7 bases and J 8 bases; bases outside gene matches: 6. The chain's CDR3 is CSVRTGRGYTF. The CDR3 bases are TGCAGTGTTCGGACAGGGCGAGGCTACACCTTC.

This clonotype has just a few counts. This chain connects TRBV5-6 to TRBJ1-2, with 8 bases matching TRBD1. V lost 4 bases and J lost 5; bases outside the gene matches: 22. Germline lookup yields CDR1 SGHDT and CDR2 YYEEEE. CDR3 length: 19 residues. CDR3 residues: CASSRGSGAGGQRRYGYTF. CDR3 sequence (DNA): TGTGCCAGCAGCCGCGGCTCGGGGGCAGGGGGCCAGAGGCGTTATGGCTACACCTTC.